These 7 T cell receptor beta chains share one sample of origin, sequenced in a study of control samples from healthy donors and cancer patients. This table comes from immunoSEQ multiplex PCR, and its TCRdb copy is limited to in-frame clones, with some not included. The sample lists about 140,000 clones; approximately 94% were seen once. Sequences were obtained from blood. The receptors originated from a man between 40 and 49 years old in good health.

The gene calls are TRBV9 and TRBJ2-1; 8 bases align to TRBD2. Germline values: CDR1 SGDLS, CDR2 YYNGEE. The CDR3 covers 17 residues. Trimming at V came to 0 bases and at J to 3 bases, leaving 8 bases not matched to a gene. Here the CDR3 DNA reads TGTGCCAGCAGCGTAGGATCAGGTAGCGGGAACTACAATGAGCAGTTCTTC. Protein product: CASSVGSGSGNYNEQFF.

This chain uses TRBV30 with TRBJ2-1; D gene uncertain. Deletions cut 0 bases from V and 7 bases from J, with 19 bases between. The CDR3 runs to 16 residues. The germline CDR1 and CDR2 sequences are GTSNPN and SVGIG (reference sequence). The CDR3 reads CAWSVDAHKFPNEQFF. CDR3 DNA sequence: TGTGCCTGGAGTGTAGATGCGCATAAGTTTCCAAATGAGCAGTTCTTC.

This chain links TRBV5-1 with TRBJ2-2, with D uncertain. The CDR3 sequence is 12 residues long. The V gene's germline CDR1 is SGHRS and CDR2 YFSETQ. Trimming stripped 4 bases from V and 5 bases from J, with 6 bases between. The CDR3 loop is CASSGDTGELFF. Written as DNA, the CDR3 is TGCGCCAGCAGCGGAGATACCGGGGAGCTGTTTTTT.

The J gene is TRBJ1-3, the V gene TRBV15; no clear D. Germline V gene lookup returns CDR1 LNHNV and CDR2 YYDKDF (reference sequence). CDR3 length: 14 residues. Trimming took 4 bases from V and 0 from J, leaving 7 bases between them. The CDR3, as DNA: TGTGCCACCAGCATACGGTTCTCTGGAAACACCATATATTTT. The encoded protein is CATSIRFSGNTIYF. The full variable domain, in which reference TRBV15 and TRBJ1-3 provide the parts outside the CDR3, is DAMVIQNPRYQVTQFGKPVTLSCSQTLNHNVMYWYQQKSSQAPKLLFHYYDKDFNNEADTPDNFQSRRPNTSFCFLDIRSPGLGDTAMYLCATSIRFSGNTIYFGEGSWLTVV.

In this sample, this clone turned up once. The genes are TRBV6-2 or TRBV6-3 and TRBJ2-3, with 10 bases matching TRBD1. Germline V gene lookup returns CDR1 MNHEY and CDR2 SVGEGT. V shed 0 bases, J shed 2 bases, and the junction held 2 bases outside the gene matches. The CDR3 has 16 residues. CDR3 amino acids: CASSYSGQGNTDTQYF. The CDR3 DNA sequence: TGTGCCAGCAGTTACTCGGGACAGGGGAACACAGATACGCAGTATTTT.

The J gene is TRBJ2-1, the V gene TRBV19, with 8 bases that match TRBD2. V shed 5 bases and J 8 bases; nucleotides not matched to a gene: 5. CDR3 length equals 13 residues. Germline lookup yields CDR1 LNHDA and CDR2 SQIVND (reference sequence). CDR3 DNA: TGTGCCAGTAGTGTGGACGGGGGGGATGAGCAGTTCTTC. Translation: CASSVDGGDEQFF.

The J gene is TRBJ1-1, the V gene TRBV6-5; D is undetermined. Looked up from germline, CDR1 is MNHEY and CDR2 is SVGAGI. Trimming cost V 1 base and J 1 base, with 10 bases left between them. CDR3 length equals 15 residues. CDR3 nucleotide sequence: TGTGCCAGCAGTTACTTTTCGGCGGCGAACACTGAAGCTTTCTTT. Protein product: CASSYFSAANTEAFF.